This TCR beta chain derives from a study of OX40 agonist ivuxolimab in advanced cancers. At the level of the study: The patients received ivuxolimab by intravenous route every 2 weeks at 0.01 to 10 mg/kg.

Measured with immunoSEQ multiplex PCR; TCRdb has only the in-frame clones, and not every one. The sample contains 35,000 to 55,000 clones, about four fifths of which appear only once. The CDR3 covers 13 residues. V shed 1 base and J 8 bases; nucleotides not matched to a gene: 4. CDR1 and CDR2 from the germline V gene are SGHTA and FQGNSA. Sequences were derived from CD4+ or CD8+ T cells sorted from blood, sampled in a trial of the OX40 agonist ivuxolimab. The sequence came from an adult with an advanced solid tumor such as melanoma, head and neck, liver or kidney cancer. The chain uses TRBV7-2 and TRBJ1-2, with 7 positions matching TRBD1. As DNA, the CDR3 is TGTGCCAGCAGCTTAGACAGGGGATACGGCTACACCTTC. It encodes CASSLDRGYGYTF.